The clone carrying this T cell receptor beta chain was seen only a few times. At one end, the junction sequence differs from germline, possibly due to a read error. The sample comes from a study of T-cell reconstitution after alpha-beta-depleted transplantation in children. This CDR3 contains 14 residues. CDR1 and CDR2 from the germline V gene are SGHRS and YFSETQ. Preparation of the TCRbeta library used unique molecular identifiers. TCRdb reanalysed the PCR reads using MiXCR and keeps one entry per CDR3 protein. This sample has some 500,000 distinct CDR3 sequences; about 16% occur once, and the top ten carry around 3.3%.

J is TRBJ2-7 and V is TRBV5-1; 10 nucleotides agree with TRBD2. This receptor was obtained from a human donor who donated a stem cell graft to a child with acute lymphoblastic leukemia. The sample here was PBMCs from the stem cell graft donor, taken from the stem cell graft. The CDR3 loop is CPSRLSGRAYEQYF. The CDR3 DNA is TGCCCCAGCAGGTTAAGCGGGAGGGCCTACGAGCAGTACTTC.